A single sample gave rise to the 9 T cell receptor beta chains below, sequenced in a study of identical twins. From the 5' RACE reads, TCRdb called clonotypes with MiXCR, one entry per CDR3 protein. The sample includes about 890,000 distinct CDR3 sequences, 10% to 15% of them seen just once. The sample was also linked to a second study, of yellow fever vaccine responses in identical twins.

The sample was PBMCs. The receptors derive from a woman aged 18-29 years in good health.

This clonotype was seen only a few times. This chain uses TRBV14 with TRBJ2-3; D not resolved. This CDR3 contains 16 residues. Trimming pared 4 bases from V and 0 bases from J, leaving 14 bases between. Looked up from germline, CDR1 is SGHDN and CDR2 is FVKESK. The CDR3 spells CASSPNYPLSTDTQYF. In nucleotides, the CDR3 is TGTGCCAGCAGCCCTAACTACCCTCTCAGCACAGATACGCAGTATTTT.

This clonotype has just a few counts. Here the CDR3 DNA reads TGTGCCAGCAGCTTAACGTCTAGCGGGAGAAATGAGCAGTTCTTC. Translated, it gives CASSLTSSGRNEQFF. The rearrangement uses TRBV7-3 and TRBJ2-1, with 10 nucleotides matching TRBD2. Unmatched junction bases numbered 3, after V lost 0 bases and J lost 7 bases. Germline lookup yields CDR1 SGHTA and CDR2 FQGTGA. This CDR3 contains 15 residues.

This clonotype was counted only a few times. This chain connects TRBV5-1 to TRBJ1-5; D not resolved. Germline V gene data show CDR1 as SGHRS and CDR2 as YFSETQ. The CDR3 length is 14 residues. V gave up 1 base and J gave up 7 bases, with 12 bases separating them. This CDR3 is CASSLSPTGQPQHF. CDR3 DNA: TGCGCCAGCAGCTTGTCTCCCACGGGGCAGCCCCAGCATTTT. Looking up the rest from reference TRBV5-1 and TRBJ1-5 gives the full variable domain: KAGVTQTPRYLIKTRGQQVTLSCSPISGHRSVSWYQQTPGQGLQFLFEYFSETQRNKGNFPGRFSGRQFSNSRSEMNVSTLELGDSALYLCASSLSPTGQPQHFGDGTRLSIL.

This clonotype occurred a few times. The chain is built from TRBV2 and TRBJ2-7; 11 bases are shared with TRBD2. The CDR3 loop spans 17 amino acids. V lost 8 bases and J lost 0; bases outside the gene matches: 12. Germline values: CDR1 SNHLY, CDR2 FYNNEI. In DNA form, the CDR3 reads TGTGCCAGCCTTTCTCTGGGACTAGCGGCCAGCTCCTACGAGCAGTACTTC. Translated: CASLSLGLAASSYEQYF. Variable domain in full (rest from reference TRBV2 and TRBJ2-7): EPEVTQTPSHQVTQMGQEVILRCVPISNHLYFYWYRQILGQKVEFLVSFYNNEISEKSEIFDDQFSVERPDGSNFTLKIRSTKLEDSAMYFCASLSLGLAASSYEQYFGPGTRLTVT.

This clonotype has at least ten counts. The chain has TRBV5-1 and TRBJ2-1, with D unresolved. CDR3 length equals 12 residues. Germline V CDR1 and CDR2: SGHRS, YFSETQ. V gave up 5 bases and J gave up 7 bases, with 10 bases separating them. The CDR3 loop reads CASSQIRNEQFF. The CDR3 DNA sequence: TGCGCCAGCAGTCAGATAAGGAATGAGCAGTTCTTC.

The CDR3 bases are TGCAGCGTTGATGAGGATTTGAACACTGAAGCTTTCTTT. Translating gives CSVDEDLNTEAFF. The chain has TRBV29-1 and TRBJ1-1; D is uncertain. Trimming took 3 bases from V and 0 from J, leaving 8 bases between them. Germline V lookup: CDR1 SQVTM, CDR2 ANQGSEA. The CDR3 runs 13 residues.

The chain carries TRBV5-8 and TRBJ2-4; D is uncertain. CDR1 is SGHTS, CDR2 YDEGEE, per germline. CDR3 length equals 15 residues. V dropped 2 bases and J dropped 0 bases, with 9 bases sitting between them. The chain's CDR3 is CASSFAIGAKNIQYF. Written as DNA, the CDR3 is TGTGCCAGCAGCTTCGCCATTGGAGCCAAAAACATTCAGTACTTC.

This clonotype was found many times. The rearrangement links TRBV12-3 or TRBV12-4 to TRBJ2-1; TRBD1 might be the D (5 bases). This CDR3 region has 11 residues. The germline V and J ends were trimmed by 6 bases and 10 bases, with 10 bases remaining between them. The DNA of the CDR3 is TGTGCCAGCAGCCCAGGGTCCGAGCAGTTCTTC. Translating gives CASSPGSEQFF.

The genes are TRBV10-2 and TRBJ2-1; D call uncertain. Germline V gene lookup returns CDR1 WSHSY and CDR2 SAAADI. The CDR3 sequence is 17 residues long. With 6 bases removed from V and 0 bases from J, the gap between germline ends came to 18 bases. DNA for the CDR3: TGCGCCAGCAGCCACCCGGGCGAGACTCGCTCCTACAATGAGCAGTTCTTC. It codes for CASSHPGETRSYNEQFF.